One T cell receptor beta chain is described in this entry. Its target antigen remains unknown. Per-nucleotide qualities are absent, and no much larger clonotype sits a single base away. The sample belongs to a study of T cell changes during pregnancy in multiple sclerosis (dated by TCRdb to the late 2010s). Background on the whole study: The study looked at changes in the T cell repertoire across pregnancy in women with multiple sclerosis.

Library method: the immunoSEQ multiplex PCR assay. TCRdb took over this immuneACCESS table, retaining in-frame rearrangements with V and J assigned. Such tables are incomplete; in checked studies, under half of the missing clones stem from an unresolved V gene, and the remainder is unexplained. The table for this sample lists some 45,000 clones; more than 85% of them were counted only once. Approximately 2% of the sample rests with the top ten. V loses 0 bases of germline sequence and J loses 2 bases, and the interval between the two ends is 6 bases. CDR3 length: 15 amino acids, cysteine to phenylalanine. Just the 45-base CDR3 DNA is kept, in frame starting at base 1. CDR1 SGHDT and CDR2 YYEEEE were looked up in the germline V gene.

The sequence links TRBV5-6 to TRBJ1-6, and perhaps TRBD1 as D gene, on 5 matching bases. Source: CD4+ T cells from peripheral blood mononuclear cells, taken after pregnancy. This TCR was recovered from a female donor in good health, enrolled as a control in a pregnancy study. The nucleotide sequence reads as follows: TGTGCCAGCAGCTTGGCAGGGACCTATAATTCACCCCTCCACTTT. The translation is CASSLAGTYNSPLHF. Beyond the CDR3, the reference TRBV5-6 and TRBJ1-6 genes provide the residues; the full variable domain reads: DAGVTQSPTHLIKTRGQQVTLRCSPKSGHDTVSWYQQALGQGPQFIFQYYEEEERQRGNFPDRFSGHQFPNYSSELNVNALLLGDSALYLCASSLAGTYNSPLHFGNGTRLTVT.